What follows describes a single T cell receptor beta chain. Its specificity is unknown. This CDR3 is 11 amino acids long. Trimming took 5 bases from V and 7 from J, leaving 9 bases between them. CDR1 is SGDLS, CDR2 YYNGEE, per germline. The sample originates from a study of cytomegalovirus exposure and HLA in healthy donors. Study in general: The 100 to 150 validation repertoires were reported in a later analysis to have been generated on the same platform as the roughly 720 first-cohort repertoires.

The study's findings and limits: Researchers catalogued 160 or so TCR beta chains as cytomegalovirus-associated. First-cohort TCR clusters tended to co-occur in the 90 to 150 validation repertoires, a later analysis found.

Measured with immunoSEQ multiplex PCR; TCRdb has only the in-frame clones, and not every one. The data hold about 69,000 clones, with approximately 94% observed a single time. The gene calls are TRBV9 and TRBJ2-5; a weak D match, TRBD2 (5 bases). The sample comprised PBMCs. This sequence was found in a woman younger than 30 in good health and CMV-seronegative. Here the CDR3 reads CASRGAGTQYF. The CDR3 nucleotides read TGTGCCAGCAGGGGCGCGGGGACCCAGTACTTC. Full variable domain (remainder filled in from reference TRBV9 and TRBJ2-5): DSGVTQTPKHLITATGQRVTLRCSPRSGDLSVYWYQQSLDQGLQFLIQYYNGEERAKGNILERFSAQQFPDLHSELNLSSLELGDSALYFCASRGAGTQYFGPGTRLLVL.